The clone carrying this T cell receptor (beta chain) was seen a single time. Its antigen is not identified. This sample was taken from a study of T cells in Graves' hyperthyroidism and ophthalmopathy. Using RNA transcripts as the source, TCR beta CDR3 regions were amplified. Carried out on the TCR CDR3, a first-round RT-PCR used the HTBI primer set. TCRdb used MiXCR to reprocess the multiplex PCR reads, holding one entry per CDR3 protein. The sample holds approximately 600,000 distinct CDR3 sequences; around 21% are singletons and the top ten take around a third. Study outcomes and limitations: Ophthalmopathy was predicted by the model a median of roughly 6 months ahead of onset.

In the ophthalmopathy cohort, Clinical Activity Score was at least 3, NOSPECS grade at least 4, and duration under 3 months. Clinical symptoms, serum thyroxine, TRAb, thyroid ultrasound and orbital computed tomography informed diagnoses. In germline, CDR1 is LGHDT, CDR2 YNNKEL (reference sequence). The junction had 12 bases not matched to a gene; V was cut back by 0 bases and J by 7 bases. The CDR3 loop spans 19 amino acids. The chain links TRBV3-1 to TRBJ2-2; 12 positions agree with TRBD2. This TCR was recovered from a man aged 30 to 45 with Graves' ophthalmopathy. Sequenced material: blood. CDR3 in amino acids: CASSQDEGLAGGPIGELFF. The DNA of the CDR3 is TGTGCCAGCAGCCAAGATGAAGGGCTAGCGGGAGGGCCGATCGGGGAGCTGTTTTTT.